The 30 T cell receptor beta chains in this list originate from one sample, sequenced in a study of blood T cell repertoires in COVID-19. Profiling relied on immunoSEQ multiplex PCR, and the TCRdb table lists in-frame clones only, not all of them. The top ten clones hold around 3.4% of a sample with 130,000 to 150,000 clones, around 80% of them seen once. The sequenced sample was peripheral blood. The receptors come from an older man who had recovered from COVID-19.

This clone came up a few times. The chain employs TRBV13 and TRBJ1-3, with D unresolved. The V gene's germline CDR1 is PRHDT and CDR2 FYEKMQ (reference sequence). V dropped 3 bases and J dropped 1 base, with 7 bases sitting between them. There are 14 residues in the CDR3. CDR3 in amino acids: CASSLQISGNTIYF. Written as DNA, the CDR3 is TGTGCCAGCAGCTTGCAGATATCTGGAAACACCATATATTTT.

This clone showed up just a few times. CDR3 in DNA: TGTGCCAGTAGCATCTTTGTTACAGGGGATCAGCCCCAGCATTTT. Its translation is CASSIFVTGDQPQHF. The rearrangement joins TRBV19 to TRBJ1-5; 7 nucleotides agree with TRBD1. The CDR3 spans 15 residues. With V trimmed by 6 bases and J by 5 bases, 10 bases remained unmatched. Germline values: CDR1 LNHDA, CDR2 SQIVND (reference sequence). The full variable domain, with the rest looked up from reference TRBV19 and TRBJ1-5, is DGGITQSPKYLFRKEGQNVTLSCEQNLNHDAMYWYRQDPGQGLRLIYYSQIVNDFQKGDIAEGYSVSREKKESFPLTVTSAQKNPTAFYLCASSIFVTGDQPQHFGDGTRLSIL.

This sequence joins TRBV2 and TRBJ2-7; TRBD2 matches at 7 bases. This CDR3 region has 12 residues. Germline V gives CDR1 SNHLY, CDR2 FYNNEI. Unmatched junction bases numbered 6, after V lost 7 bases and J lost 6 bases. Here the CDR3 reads CASIRAGVEQYF. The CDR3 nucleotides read TGTGCCAGCATACGGGCGGGAGTCGAGCAGTACTTC.

CDR3 bases: TGCGCCAGCAGCTTTCTCCCCTATAGCGGGAGGATTAAGTATGAGCAGTTCTTC. Its translation is CASSFLPYSGRIKYEQFF. V is TRBV5-1 and J is TRBJ2-1; 10 bases are shared with TRBD2. The CDR3 loop spans 18 amino acids. V shed 2 bases, J shed 8 bases, and the junction held 16 bases outside the gene matches. Germline CDR1 SGHRS, CDR2 YFSETQ.

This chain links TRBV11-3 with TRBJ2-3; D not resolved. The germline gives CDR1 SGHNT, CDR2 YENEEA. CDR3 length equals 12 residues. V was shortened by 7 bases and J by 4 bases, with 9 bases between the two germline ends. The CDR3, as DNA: TGTGCCAGCACCGGAGAAGCAGATACGCAGTATTTT. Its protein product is CASTGEADTQYF.

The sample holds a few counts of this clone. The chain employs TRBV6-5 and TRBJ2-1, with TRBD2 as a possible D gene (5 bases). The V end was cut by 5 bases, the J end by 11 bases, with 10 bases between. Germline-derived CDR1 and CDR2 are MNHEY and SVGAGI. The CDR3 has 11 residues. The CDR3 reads CASSIGNQQFF. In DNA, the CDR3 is TGTGCCAGCAGTATCGGGAATCAGCAGTTCTTC.

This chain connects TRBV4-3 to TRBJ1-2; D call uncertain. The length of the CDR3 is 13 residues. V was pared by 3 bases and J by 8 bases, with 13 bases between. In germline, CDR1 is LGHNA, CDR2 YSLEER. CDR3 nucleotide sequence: TGCGCCAGCAGCCAGCCCGGTAAGATCGGCTACACCTTC. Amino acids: CASSQPGKIGYTF.

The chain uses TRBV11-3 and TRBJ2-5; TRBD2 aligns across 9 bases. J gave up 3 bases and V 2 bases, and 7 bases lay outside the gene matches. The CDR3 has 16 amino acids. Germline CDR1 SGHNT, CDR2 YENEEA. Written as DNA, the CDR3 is TGTGCCAGCAGCTTATATTCTAGCGGGGCCGAAGAGACCCAGTACTTC. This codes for CASSLYSSGAEETQYF.

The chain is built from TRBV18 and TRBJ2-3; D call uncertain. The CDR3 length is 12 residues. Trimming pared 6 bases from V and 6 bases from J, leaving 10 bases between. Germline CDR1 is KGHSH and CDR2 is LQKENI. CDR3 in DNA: TGTGCCAGCTCCCCGAGCGCCGATACGCAGTATTTT. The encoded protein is CASSPSADTQYF.

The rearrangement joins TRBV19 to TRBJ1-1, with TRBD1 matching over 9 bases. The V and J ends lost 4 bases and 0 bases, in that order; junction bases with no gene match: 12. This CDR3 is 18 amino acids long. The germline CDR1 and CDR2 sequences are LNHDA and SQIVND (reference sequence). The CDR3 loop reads CASSTGQGSTPMNTEAFF. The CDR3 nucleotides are TGTGCCAGTAGTACGGGACAGGGATCAACCCCCATGAACACTGAAGCTTTCTTT.

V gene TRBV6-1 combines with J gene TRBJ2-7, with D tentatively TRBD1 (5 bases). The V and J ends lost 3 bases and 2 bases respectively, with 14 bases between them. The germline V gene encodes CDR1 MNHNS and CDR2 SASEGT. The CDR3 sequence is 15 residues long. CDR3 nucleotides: TGTGCCAGCAGTGAGTATCCGGACACAACCTACGAGCAGTACTTC. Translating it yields CASSEYPDTTYEQYF.

The CDR3 loop reads CSVEGRFTDTQYF. DNA for the CDR3: TGCAGCGTTGAAGGGCGGTTCACAGATACGCAGTATTTT. J is TRBJ2-3 and V is TRBV29-1; D unclear. Trimming took 1 base from V and 2 from J, leaving 7 bases between them. The length of the CDR3 is 13 residues. CDR1 SQVTM and CDR2 ANQGSEA come from the germline V gene.

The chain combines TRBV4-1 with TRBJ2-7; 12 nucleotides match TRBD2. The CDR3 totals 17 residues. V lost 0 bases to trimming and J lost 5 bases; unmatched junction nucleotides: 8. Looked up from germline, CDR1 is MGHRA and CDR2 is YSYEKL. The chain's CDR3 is CASSQDPPGLAGNEQYF. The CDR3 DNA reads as TGCGCCAGCAGCCAAGATCCCCCCGGACTAGCGGGAAACGAGCAGTACTTC.

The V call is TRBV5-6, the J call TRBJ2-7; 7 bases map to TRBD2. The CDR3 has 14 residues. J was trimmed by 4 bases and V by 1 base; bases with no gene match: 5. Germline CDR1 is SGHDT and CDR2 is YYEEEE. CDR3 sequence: CASSLWWEGYEQYF. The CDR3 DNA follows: TGTGCCAGCAGCTTGTGGTGGGAGGGATACGAGCAGTACTTC.

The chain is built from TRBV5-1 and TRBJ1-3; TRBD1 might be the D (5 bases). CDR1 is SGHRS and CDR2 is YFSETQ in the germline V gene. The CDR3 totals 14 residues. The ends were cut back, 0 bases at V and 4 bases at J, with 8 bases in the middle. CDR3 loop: CASSLGSGGNTIYF. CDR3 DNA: TGCGCCAGCAGCTTGGGGTCAGGGGGAAACACCATATATTTT. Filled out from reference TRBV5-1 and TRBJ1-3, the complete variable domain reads KAGVTQTPRYLIKTRGQQVTLSCSPISGHRSVSWYQQTPGQGLQFLFEYFSETQRNKGNFPGRFSGRQFSNSRSEMNVSTLELGDSALYLCASSLGSGGNTIYFGEGSWLTVV.

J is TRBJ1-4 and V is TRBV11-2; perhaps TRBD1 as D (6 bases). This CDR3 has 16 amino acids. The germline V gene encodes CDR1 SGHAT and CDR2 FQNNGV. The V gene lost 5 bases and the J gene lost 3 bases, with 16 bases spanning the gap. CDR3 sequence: CASSTIPGHPNEKLFF. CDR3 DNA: TGTGCCAGCAGCACAATACCGGGACACCCTAATGAAAAACTGTTTTTT.

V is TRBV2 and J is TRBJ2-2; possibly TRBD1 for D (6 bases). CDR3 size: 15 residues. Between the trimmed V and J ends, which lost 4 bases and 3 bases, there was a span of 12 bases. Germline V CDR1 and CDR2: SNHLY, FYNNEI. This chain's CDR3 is CASSVGQGYTGELFF. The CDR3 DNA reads TGTGCCAGCAGTGTGGGTCAGGGGTACACCGGGGAGCTGTTTTTT.

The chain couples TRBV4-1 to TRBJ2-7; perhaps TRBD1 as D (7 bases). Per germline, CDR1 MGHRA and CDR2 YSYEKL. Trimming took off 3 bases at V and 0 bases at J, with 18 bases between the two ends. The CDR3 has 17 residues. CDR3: CASSHGEDRPLSYEQYF. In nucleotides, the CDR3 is TGCGCCAGCAGCCATGGGGAGGACAGGCCCCTCTCCTACGAGCAGTACTTC.

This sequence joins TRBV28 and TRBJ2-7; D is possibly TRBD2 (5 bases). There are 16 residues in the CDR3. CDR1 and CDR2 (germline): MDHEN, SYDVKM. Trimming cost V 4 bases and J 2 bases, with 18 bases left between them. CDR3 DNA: TGTGCCAGCAGTTATAACCGGGGTCTCGATCCCTACGAGCAGTACTTC. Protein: CASSYNRGLDPYEQYF.

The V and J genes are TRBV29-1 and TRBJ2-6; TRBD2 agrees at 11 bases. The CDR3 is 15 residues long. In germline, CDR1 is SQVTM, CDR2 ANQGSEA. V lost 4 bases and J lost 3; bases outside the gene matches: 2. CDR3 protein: CSVVGTSGGANVLTF. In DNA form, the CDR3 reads TGCAGCGTTGTGGGGACTAGCGGTGGGGCCAACGTCCTGACTTTC.

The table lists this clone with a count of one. CDR3 bases: TGTGCCATCAGTGAGTCAGGGCAGGGCTACGAGCAGTACTTC. Translating gives CAISESGQGYEQYF. The chain has TRBV10-3 and TRBJ2-7, with a weak D call TRBD1 (5 bases). The V and J ends lost 0 bases and 3 bases respectively, with 9 bases between them. This CDR3 contains 14 residues. CDR1 and CDR2 from the germline V gene are ENHRY and SYGVKD.

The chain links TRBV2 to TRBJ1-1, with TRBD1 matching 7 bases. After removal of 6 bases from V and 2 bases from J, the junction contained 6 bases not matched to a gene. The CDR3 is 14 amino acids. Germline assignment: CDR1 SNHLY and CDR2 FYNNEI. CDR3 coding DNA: TGTGCCAGCAGGCCAGGGGGTCGTAACACTGAAGCTTTCTTT. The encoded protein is CASRPGGRNTEAFF.

CDR3 residues: CASRRDRSTYEQYF. CDR3 coding DNA: TGTGCCAGCAGGCGGGACAGGTCAACCTACGAGCAGTACTTC. V gene TRBV6-5 combines with J gene TRBJ2-7, with TRBD1 matching over 8 bases. Germline CDR1 reads MNHEY; CDR2 reads SVGAGI. The CDR3 is made up of 14 amino acids. The ends lost 6 bases at V and 2 bases at J; junction bases unmatched: 6.

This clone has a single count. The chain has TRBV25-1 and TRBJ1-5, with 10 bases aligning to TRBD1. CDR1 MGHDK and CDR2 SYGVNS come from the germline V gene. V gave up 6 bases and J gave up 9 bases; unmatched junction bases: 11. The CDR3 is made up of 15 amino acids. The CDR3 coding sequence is TGTGCCAGCAGCGAACCGGGACAGGGGTTGAGGCCCCAGCATTTT. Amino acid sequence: CASSEPGQGLRPQHF.

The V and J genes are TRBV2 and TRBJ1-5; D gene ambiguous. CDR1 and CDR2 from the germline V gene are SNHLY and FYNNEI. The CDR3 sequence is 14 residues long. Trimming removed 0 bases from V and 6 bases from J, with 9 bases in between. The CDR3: CASSEARVVQPQHF. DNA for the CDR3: TGTGCCAGCAGTGAAGCGAGAGTAGTTCAGCCCCAGCATTTT.

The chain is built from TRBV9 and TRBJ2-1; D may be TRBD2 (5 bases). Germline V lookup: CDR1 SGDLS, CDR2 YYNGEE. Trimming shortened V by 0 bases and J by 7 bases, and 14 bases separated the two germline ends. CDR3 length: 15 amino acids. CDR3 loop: CASSVDEWESNEQFF. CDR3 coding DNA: TGTGCCAGCAGCGTAGATGAGTGGGAGTCTAATGAGCAGTTCTTC.

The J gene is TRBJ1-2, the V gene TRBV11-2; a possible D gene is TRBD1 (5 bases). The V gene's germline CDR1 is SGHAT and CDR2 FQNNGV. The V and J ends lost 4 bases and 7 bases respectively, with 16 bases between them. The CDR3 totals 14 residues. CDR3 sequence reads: CASSSPRRGGGYTF. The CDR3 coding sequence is TGTGCCAGCAGCTCCCCACGACGGGGGGGTGGCTACACCTTC.

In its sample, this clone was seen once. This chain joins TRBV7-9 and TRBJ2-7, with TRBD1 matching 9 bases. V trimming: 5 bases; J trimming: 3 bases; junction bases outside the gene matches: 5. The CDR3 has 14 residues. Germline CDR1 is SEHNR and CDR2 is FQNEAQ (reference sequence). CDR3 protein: CASSHRDRDYEQYF. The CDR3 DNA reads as TGTGCCAGCAGCCACCGGGACAGGGACTACGAGCAGTACTTC.

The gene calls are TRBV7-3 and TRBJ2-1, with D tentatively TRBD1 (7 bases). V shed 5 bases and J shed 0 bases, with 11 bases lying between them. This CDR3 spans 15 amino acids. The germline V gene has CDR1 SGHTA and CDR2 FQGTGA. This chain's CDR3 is CASSQGGSSYNEQFF. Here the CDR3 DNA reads TGTGCCAGCAGCCAGGGGGGTAGCTCCTACAATGAGCAGTTCTTC.

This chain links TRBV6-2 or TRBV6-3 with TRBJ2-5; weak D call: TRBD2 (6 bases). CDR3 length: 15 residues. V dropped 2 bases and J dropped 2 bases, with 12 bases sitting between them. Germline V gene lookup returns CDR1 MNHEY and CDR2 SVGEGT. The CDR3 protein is CASSYRVGGQETQYF. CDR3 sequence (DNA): TGTGCCAGCAGTTACAGGGTTGGGGGGCAAGAGACCCAGTACTTC.